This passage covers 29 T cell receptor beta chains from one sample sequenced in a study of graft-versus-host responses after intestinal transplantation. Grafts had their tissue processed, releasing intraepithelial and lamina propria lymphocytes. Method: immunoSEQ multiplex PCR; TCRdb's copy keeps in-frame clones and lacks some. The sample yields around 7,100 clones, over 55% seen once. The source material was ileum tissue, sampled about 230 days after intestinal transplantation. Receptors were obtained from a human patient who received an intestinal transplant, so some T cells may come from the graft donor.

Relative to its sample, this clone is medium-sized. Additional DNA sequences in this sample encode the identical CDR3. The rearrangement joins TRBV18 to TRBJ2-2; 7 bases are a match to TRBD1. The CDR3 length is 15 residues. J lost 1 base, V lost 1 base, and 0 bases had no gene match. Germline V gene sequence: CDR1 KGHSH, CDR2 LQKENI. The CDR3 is CASSPRDRNTGELFF. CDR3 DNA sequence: TGTGCCAGCTCACCACGGGACAGGAACACCGGGGAGCTGTTTTTT.

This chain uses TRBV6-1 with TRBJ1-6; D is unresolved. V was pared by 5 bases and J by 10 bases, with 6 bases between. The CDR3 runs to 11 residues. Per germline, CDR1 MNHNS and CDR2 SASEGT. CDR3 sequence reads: CASSYRSPLHF. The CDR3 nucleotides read TGTGCCAGCAGTTATAGATCACCCCTCCACTTT.

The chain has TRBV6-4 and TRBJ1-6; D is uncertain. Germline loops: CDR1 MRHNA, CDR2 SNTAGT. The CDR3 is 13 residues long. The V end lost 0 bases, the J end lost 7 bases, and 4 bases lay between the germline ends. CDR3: CASSDSGNSPLHF. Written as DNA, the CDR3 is TGTGCCAGCAGTGACTCAGGGAATTCACCCCTCCACTTT.

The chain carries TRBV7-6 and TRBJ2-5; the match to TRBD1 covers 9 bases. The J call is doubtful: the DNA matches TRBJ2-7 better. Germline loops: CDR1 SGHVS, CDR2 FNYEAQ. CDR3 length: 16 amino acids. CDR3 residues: CASSLGTGDSSYEQYF. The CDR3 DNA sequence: TGTGCCAGCAGCTTAGGGACAGGGGATAGCTCCTACGAGCAGTACTTC.

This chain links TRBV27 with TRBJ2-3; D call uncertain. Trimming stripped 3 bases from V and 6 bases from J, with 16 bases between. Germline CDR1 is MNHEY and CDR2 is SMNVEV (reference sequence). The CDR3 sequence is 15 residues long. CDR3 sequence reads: CASSFGRSAADTQYF. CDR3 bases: TGTGCCAGCAGTTTTGGTAGGAGCGCTGCGGATACGCAGTATTTT.

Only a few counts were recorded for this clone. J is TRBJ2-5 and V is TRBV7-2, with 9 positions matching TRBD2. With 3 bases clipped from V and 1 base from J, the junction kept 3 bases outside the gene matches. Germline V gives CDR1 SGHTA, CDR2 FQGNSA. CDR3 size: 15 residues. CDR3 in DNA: TGTGCCAGCAGCTTCTCGCGGGGGGGCCAAGAGACCCAGTACTTC. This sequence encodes CASSFSRGGQETQYF.

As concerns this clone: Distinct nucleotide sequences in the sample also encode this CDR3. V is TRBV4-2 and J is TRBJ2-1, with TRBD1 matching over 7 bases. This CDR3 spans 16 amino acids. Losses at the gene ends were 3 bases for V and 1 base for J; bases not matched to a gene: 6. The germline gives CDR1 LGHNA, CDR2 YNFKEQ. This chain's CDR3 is CASSQVLQGSYNEQFF. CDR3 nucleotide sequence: TGTGCCAGCAGCCAGGTCTTACAGGGGTCCTACAATGAGCAGTTCTTC.

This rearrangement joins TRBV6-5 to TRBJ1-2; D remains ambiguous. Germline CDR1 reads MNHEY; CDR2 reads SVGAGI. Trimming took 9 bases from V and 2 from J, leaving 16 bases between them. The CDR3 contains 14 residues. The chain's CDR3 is CASTFAGSNYGYTF. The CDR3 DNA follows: TGTGCCAGTACTTTCGCGGGTTCAAACTATGGCTACACCTTC.

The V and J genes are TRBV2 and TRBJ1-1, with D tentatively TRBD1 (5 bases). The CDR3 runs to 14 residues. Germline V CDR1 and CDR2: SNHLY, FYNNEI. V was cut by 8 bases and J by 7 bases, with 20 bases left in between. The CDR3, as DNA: TGTGCCAGCTGCACCGGCGTGGGGCTAGGTGAAGCTTTCTTT. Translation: CASCTGVGLGEAFF.

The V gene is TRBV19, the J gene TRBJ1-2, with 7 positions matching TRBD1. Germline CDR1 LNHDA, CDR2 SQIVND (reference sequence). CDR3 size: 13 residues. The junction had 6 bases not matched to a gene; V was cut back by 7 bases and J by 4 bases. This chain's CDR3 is CASKSRDSYGYTF. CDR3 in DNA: TGTGCCAGTAAGAGTCGGGACAGCTATGGCTACACCTTC.

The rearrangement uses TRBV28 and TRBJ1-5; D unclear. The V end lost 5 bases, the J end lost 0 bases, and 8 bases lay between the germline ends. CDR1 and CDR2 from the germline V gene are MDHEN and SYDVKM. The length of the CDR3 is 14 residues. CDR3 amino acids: CASSQDASNQPQHF. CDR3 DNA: TGTGCCAGCAGTCAGGACGCTAGCAATCAGCCCCAGCATTTT.

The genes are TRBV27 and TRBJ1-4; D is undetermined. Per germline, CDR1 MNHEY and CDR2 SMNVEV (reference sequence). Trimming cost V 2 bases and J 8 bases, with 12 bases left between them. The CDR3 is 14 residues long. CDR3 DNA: TGTGCCAGCAGTTTAGGCGCAGATGGGGAAAAACTGTTTTTT. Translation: CASSLGADGEKLFF.

This chain's CDR3 is CATCRDSQNTDTQYF. CDR3 bases: TGTGCCACCTGCCGGGACAGCCAGAACACAGATACGCAGTATTTT. V is TRBV15 and J is TRBJ2-3; 7 nucleotides align to TRBD1. The CDR3 sequence is 15 residues long. Germline V gene data show CDR1 as LNHNV and CDR2 as YYDKDF (reference sequence). J was trimmed by 2 bases and V by 8 bases; bases with no gene match: 10.

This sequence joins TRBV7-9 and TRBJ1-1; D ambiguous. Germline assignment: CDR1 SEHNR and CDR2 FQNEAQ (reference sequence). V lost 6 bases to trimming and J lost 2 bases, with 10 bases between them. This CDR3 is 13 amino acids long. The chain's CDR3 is CASSLPGNTEAFF. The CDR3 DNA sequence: TGTGCCAGCAGTCTTCCAGGAAACACTGAAGCTTTCTTT.

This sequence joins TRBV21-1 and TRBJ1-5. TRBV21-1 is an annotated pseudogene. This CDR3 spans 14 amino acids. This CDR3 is CASSMGGWDQPQHF. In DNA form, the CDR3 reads TGTGCCAGCAGCATGGGGGGCTGGGATCAGCCCCAGCATTTT.

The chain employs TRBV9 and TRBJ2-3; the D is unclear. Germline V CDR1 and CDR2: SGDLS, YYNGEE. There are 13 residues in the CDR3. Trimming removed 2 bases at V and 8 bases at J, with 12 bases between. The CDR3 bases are TGTGCCAGCAGCGTGACCGAAGGAGCTACGCAGTATTTT. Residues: CASSVTEGATQYF. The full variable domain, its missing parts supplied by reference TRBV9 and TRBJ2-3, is DSGVTQTPKHLITATGQRVTLRCSPRSGDLSVYWYQQSLDQGLQFLIQYYNGEERAKGNILERFSAQQFPDLHSELNLSSLELGDSALYFCASSVTEGATQYFGPGTRLTVL.

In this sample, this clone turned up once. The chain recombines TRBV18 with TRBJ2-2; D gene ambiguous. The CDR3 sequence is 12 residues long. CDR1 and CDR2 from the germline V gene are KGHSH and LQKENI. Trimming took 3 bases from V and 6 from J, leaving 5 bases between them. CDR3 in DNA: TGTGCCAGCTCACCTTGGGCCGGGGAGCTGTTTTTT. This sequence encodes CASSPWAGELFF.

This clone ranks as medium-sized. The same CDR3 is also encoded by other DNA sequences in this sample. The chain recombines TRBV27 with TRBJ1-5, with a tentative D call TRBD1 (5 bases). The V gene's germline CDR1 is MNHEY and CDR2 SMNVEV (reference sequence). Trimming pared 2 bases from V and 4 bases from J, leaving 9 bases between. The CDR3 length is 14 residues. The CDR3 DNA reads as TGTGCCAGCAGTTTAGGGGCGGATAATCAGCCCCAGCATTTT. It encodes CASSLGADNQPQHF.

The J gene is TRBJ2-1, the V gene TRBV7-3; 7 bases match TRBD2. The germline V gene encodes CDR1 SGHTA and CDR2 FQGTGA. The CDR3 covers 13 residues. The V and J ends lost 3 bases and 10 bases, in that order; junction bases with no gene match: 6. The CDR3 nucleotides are TGTGCCAGCAGCTTTAGCGGGCCGGGCGAGCAGTTCTTC. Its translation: CASSFSGPGEQFF.

The CDR3 nucleotides are TGTGCCAGCAGAGCGGGACTAGCGGCGACCTACGAGCAGTACTTC. Protein sequence: CASRAGLAATYEQYF. V usage is TRBV5-4 and J usage is TRBJ2-7; 11 positions match TRBD2. CDR3 length equals 15 residues. Germline values: CDR1 SGHNT, CDR2 YYREEE (reference sequence). V shed 5 bases and J 2 bases; nucleotides not matched to a gene: 6.

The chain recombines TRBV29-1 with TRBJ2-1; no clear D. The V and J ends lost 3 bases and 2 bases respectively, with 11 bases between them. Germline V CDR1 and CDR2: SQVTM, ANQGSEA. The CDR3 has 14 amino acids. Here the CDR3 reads CSVESQDPYNEQFF. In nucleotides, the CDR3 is TGCAGCGTTGAGAGTCAGGACCCCTACAATGAGCAGTTCTTC.

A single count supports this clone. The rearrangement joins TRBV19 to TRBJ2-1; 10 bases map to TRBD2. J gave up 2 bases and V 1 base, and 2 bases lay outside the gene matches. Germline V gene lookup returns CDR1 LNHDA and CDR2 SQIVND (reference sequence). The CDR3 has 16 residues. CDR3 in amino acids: CASSIVSGGTYNEQFF. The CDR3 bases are TGTGCCAGTAGTATAGTTAGCGGGGGGACCTACAATGAGCAGTTCTTC.

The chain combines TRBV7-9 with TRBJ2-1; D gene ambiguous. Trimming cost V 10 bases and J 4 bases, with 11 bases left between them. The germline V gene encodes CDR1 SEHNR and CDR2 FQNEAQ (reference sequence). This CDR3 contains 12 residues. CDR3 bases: TGTGCCACCCGGAACTCATACAATGAGCAGTTCTTC. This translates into CATRNSYNEQFF.

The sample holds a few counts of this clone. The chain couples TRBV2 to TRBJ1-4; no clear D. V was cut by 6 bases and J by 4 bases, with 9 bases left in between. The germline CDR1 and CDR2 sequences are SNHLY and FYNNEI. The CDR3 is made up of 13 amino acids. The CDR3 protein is CASSVANNEKLFF. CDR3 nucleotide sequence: TGTGCCAGCAGCGTGGCAAATAATGAAAAACTGTTTTTT.

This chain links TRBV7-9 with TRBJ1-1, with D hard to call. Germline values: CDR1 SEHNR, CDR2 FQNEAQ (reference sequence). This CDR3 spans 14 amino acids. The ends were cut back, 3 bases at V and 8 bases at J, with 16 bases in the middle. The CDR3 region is CASSFKAGNGEAFF. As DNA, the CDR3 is TGTGCCAGCAGCTTTAAGGCGGGGAACGGCGAAGCTTTCTTT.

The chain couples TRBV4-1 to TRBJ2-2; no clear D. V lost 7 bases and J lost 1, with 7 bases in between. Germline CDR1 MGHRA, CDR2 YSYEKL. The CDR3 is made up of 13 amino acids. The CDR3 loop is CASTPENTGELFF. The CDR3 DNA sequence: TGCGCCAGCACCCCGGAGAACACCGGGGAGCTGTTTTTT.

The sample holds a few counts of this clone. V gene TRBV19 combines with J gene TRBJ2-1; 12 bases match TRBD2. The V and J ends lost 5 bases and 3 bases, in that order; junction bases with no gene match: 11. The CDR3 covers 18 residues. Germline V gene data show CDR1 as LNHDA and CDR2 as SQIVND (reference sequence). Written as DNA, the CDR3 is TGTGCCAGTAGTGCCACTAGCGGGGGGTCCCGGTTCTACAATGAGCAGTTCTTC. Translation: CASSATSGGSRFYNEQFF.

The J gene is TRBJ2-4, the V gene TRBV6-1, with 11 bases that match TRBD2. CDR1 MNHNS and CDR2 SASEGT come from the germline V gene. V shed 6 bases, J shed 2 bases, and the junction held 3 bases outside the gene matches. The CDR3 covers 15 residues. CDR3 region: CASSASGGSKNIQYF. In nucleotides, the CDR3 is TGTGCCAGCAGCGCTAGCGGGGGGTCCAAAAACATTCAGTACTTC.

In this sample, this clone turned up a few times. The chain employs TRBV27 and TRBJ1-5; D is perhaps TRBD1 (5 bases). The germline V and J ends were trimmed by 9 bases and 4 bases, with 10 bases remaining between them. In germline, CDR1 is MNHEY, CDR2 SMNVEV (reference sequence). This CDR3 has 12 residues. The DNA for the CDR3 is TGTGCCAGTAAGACAGTTAATCAGCCCCAGCATTTT. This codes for CASKTVNQPQHF.